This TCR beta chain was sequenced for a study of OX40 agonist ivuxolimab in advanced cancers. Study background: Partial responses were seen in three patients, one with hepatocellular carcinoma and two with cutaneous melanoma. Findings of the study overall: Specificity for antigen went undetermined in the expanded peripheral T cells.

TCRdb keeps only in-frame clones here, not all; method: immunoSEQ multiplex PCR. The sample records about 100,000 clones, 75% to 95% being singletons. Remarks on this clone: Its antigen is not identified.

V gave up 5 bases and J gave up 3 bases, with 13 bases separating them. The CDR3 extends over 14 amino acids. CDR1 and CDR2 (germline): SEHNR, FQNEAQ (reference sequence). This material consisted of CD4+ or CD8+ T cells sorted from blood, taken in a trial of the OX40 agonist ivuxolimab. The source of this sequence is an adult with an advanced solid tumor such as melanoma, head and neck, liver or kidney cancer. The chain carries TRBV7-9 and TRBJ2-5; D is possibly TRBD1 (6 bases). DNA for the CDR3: TGTGCCAGCAGCACCTGGACAGACGAAGAGACCCAGTACTTC. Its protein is CASSTWTDEETQYF. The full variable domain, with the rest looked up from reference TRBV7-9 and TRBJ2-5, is DTGVSQNPRHKITKRGQNVTFRCDPISEHNRLYWYRQTLGQGPEFLTYFQNEAQLEKSRLLSDRFSAERPKGSFSTLEIQRTEQGDSAMYLCASSTWTDEETQYFGPGTRLLVL.